The rows below give T cell receptor beta chains drawn from one sample of a study of spatial heterogeneity in lung cancer. TCRdb reanalysed the 5' RACE reads using MiXCR and keeps one entry per CDR3 protein. The sample holds over 10,000 distinct CDR3 sequences, roughly 13% seen once. This material consisted of PBMCs, taken at surgery. These receptors all come from a female donor with early-stage non-small cell lung cancer. CDR3s leave out the opening cysteine and the closing phenylalanine or tryptophan.

J | V | CDR3
TRBJ2-5 | TRBV2 | ASSELAEETQY
TRBJ1-1 | TRBV2 | ASSLGTYTEAF
TRBJ2-7 | TRBV5-1 | ASSPRWRTGGSDEQY
TRBJ2-2 | TRBV25-1 | ASSGQGHTGELF
TRBJ1-4 | TRBV12-3/TRBV12-4 | ASSFLQGYEKLF
TRBJ2-6 | TRBV6-6 | ASSYPEAGANVLT
TRBJ2-5 | TRBV5-1 | ASSPGQASETQY
TRBJ1-1 | TRBV29-1 | SGGDSQAF
TRBJ1-2 | TRBV20-1 | SAHRGSYGYT
TRBJ1-2 | TRBV29-1 | SVQASWGGYT
TRBJ2-7 | TRBV7-2 | ASSRGLAGREQY
TRBJ1-1 | TRBV28 | ASSRGGAPPNTEAF
TRBJ2-1 | TRBV3-1 | ASSLYNEQF
TRBJ2-7 | TRBV23-1 | ASSQSADEQY
TRBJ2-5 | TRBV13 | ASSLEKRDHLQETQY
TRBJ2-5 | TRBV5-1 | ASSRTGAWETQY
TRBJ1-4 | TRBV20-1 | SARDPRQGDSEKLF
TRBJ2-1 | TRBV11-2 | ASSLGTGTKLAGVGNEQF
TRBJ1-2 | TRBV19 | ATTWGISSNYGYT
TRBJ2-1 | TRBV6-1 | ASSYGTSPGNEQF
TRBJ2-7 | TRBV3-1 | ASSPPGGYSGSSYEQY
TRBJ2-3 | TRBV6-1 | ASSEHGSEKRY
TRBJ2-7 | TRBV28 | ASSLVTVSYEQY
TRBJ1-2 | TRBV20-1 | SARGDRAQDGYT
TRBJ2-7 | TRBV29-1 | SKTMDSYEQY
TRBJ1-2 | TRBV7-2 | ASRTLAGPLAYGYT